This T cell receptor (beta chain) originates from a study of T-cell reconstitution after alpha-beta-depleted transplantation in children. Study-level findings and limits: One year after transplant, T-cell counts and diversity came mostly from newly produced T cells. For some patients, TCRbeta diversity was high at day 60 because of recipient T cells and thymic progenitors that survived. The study reportedly traced alpha-beta T cells about two months after transplant to several hundred expanded graft clones.

The authors prepared the TCRbeta library with unique molecular identifiers. Using its own MiXCR run on the PCR reads, TCRdb lists one record per CDR3 protein. The sample has more than 120,000 distinct CDR3 sequences; 7.5% to 9% are singletons. This clonotype has a handful of counts. The antigen is not known. The sequenced sample was PBMCs, mostly from graft donor cells, obtained 180 days after TCRalphabeta/CD19-depleted stem cell transplant. This TCR was recovered from a female patient between 2 and 15 years old who had a stem cell transplant for congenital amegakaryocytic thrombocytopenia, so the T cells may come from the graft donor.

The DNA for the CDR3 is TGTGCCAGCAGCTTGGCCAGGGGGCTTCAAAGTGCCCAGCATTTT. Its translation: CASSLARGLQSAQHF. The J gene is TRBJ1-5, the V gene TRBV5-8; 8 nucleotides align to TRBD1. The germline gives CDR1 SGHTS, CDR2 YDEGEE. V dropped 0 bases and J dropped 11; count of bases not matched to a gene: 10. The CDR3 has 15 residues.